This record looks at one TCR beta chain sequence and its context. The entry originates in a study of monozygotic twins with inflammatory bowel disease. TCRdb re-called the 5' RACE reads; every CDR3 protein appears as one record, without DNA. The sample totals 150,000 to 200,000 distinct CDR3 sequences; its top ten clones hold about 2.4%. This CDR3 region has 15 residues. CDR1 is LNHDA, CDR2 SQIVND, per germline (reference sequence). The sample taken for sequencing was blood. The V call is TRBV19, the J call TRBJ2-3; no DNA is available, so the TRBD1 call from TCRdb remains unchecked. This receptor was identified in a human donor with ulcerative colitis or Crohn's disease, or a healthy co-twin of an affected twin (not recorded which). CDR3 region: CASSIDRTGADTQYF.